Detailed here is one T cell receptor (beta chain). The data stem from a study of blood T cells in healthy people across ages. The draw of peripheral blood yielded ten milliliters from each donor. PBMCs were isolated at a quantity of at least 6 million per sample. CDR3 length equals 15 residues. Unmatched junction bases numbered 6, after V lost 6 bases and J lost 4 bases. The second PCR ran about 6 to 11 cycles with a sample-barcoded 5' primer and J-beta primers. Each cDNA molecule received a tag from a template-switch adaptor that had 12 random nucleotides. Via MiXCR, TCRdb re-called the 5' RACE reads, giving one row per CDR3 protein. The repertoire holds about 940,000 distinct CDR3 sequences, with roughly 52% as singletons.

V and J are TRBV12-3 or TRBV12-4 and TRBJ2-3, with 11 bases that match TRBD2. This TCR was recovered from a man aged 25 to 45 in good health. The source material was blood. The CDR3 nucleotides are TGTGCCAGCAGCCCACCTAGCGGGGGGCCAGATACGCAGTATTTT. It specifies CASSPPSGGPDTQYF.